These T cell receptor beta chains were read from a single sample in a study of T cells in localized non-small cell lung cancer. Libraries were prepared by immunoSEQ multiplex PCR; TCRdb keeps only in-frame clonotypes and omits some of them. This sample has approximately 45,000 clones, with 81% found just once. This specimen consisted of peripheral blood mononuclear cells, obtained before any cancer treatment. All receptors come from a man between 40 and 75 years old with stage III lung adenocarcinoma. CDR3s include the opening cysteine and the closing phenylalanine or tryptophan. The order of the fields is J gene, D gene, V gene, clone size, CDR3 DNA, CDR3 protein. D genes are given only for firm matches. Only part of the rows carry a size: once, few, many, or a class if the clone is expanded.

j_call: TRBJ2-1; d_call: -; v_call: TRBV5-1; clone_size: -; cdr3_nt: TGCGCCAGCAGCTTGGCCCAAACGGCCAGGGAGCAGTTCTTC; cdr3_aa: CASSLAQTAREQFF
j_call: TRBJ2-7; d_call: -; v_call: TRBV5-6; clone_size: -; cdr3_nt: TGTGCCAGCAGCTTCACAGGGCCAGCGACCGAGCAGTACTTC; cdr3_aa: CASSFTGPATEQYF
j_call: TRBJ2-3; d_call: -; v_call: TRBV5-1; clone_size: -; cdr3_nt: TGCGCCAGCAGTTGGACTAGGACAGGGAGGGATACGCAGTATTTT; cdr3_aa: CASSWTRTGRDTQYF
j_call: TRBJ1-2; d_call: -; v_call: TRBV5-1; clone_size: -; cdr3_nt: TGCGCCAGCACCTCCGGGGGGGTTAACTATGGCTACACCTTC; cdr3_aa: CASTSGGVNYGYTF
j_call: TRBJ2-1; d_call: TRBD2; v_call: TRBV4-1; clone_size: -; cdr3_nt: TGCGCCAGCAGCCAAGCCACGGGGGGGGGAGACTACAATGAGCAGTTCTTC; cdr3_aa: CASSQATGGGDYNEQFF
j_call: TRBJ1-2; d_call: -; v_call: TRBV15; clone_size: once; cdr3_nt: TGTGCCACCAGCAGAGGGGCAGATTATGGCTACACCTTC; cdr3_aa: CATSRGADYGYTF
j_call: TRBJ1-6; d_call: -; v_call: TRBV19; clone_size: few; cdr3_nt: TGTGCCAGTAGCCCGAGGGGGGCGGGCTCACCCCTCCACTTT; cdr3_aa: CASSPRGAGSPLHF
j_call: TRBJ1-2; d_call: -; v_call: TRBV25-1; clone_size: -; cdr3_nt: TGTGCCAGCAGTGCCCCTCGGGGGGCGGGCTATGGCTACACCTTC; cdr3_aa: CASSAPRGAGYGYTF
j_call: TRBJ2-2; d_call: -; v_call: TRBV5-1; clone_size: once; cdr3_nt: TGCGCCAGCAGCGGGGACGTCTCGAACACCGGGGAGCTGTTTTTT; cdr3_aa: CASSGDVSNTGELFF
j_call: TRBJ1-3; d_call: TRBD1; v_call: TRBV7-2; clone_size: -; cdr3_nt: TGTGCCAGCAGCTTAGTGACAGGGGGCAACACCATATATTTT; cdr3_aa: CASSLVTGGNTIYF
j_call: TRBJ1-1; d_call: TRBD1; v_call: TRBV11-3; clone_size: -; cdr3_nt: TGTGCCAGCAGCTGGGGACAGGGACACACTGAAGCTTTCTTT; cdr3_aa: CASSWGQGHTEAFF
j_call: TRBJ2-7; d_call: TRBD1; v_call: TRBV2; clone_size: few; cdr3_nt: TGTGCCAGCACAAGGGACAGAGGCGAGCAGTACTTC; cdr3_aa: CASTRDRGEQYF
j_call: TRBJ1-4; d_call: TRBD1; v_call: TRBV18; clone_size: -; cdr3_nt: TGTGCCAGCTCACCGCCTGACAGGGACCATGAAAAACTGTTTTTT; cdr3_aa: CASSPPDRDHEKLFF
j_call: TRBJ2-5; d_call: TRBD2; v_call: TRBV7-8; clone_size: once; cdr3_nt: TGTGCCAGCAGCTTCGAGCGGGACCGCCTAAGAGAGACCCAGTACTTC; cdr3_aa: CASSFERDRLRETQYF
j_call: TRBJ1-3; d_call: TRBD1; v_call: TRBV10-3; clone_size: few; cdr3_nt: TGTGCCACCGCGGGGAGTGGCGGGACAGTCTCTGGAAACACCATATATTTT; cdr3_aa: CATAGSGGTVSGNTIYF
j_call: TRBJ2-5; d_call: -; v_call: TRBV9; clone_size: -; cdr3_nt: TGTGCCAGCAGCGCCGGAGACCTCGGGGGGCGGGAGACCCAGTACTTC; cdr3_aa: CASSAGDLGGRETQYF
j_call: TRBJ1-2; d_call: -; v_call: TRBV28; clone_size: once; cdr3_nt: TGTGCCAGCGGAACGACGGGACCTAACTATGGCTACACCTTC; cdr3_aa: CASGTTGPNYGYTF
j_call: TRBJ2-1; d_call: -; v_call: TRBV5-4; clone_size: -; cdr3_nt: TGTGCCAGCAGCTTCGAAGGGGGGGGTATATTCTCCTACAATGAGCAGTTCTTC; cdr3_aa: CASSFEGGGIFSYNEQFF
j_call: TRBJ1-2; d_call: TRBD1; v_call: TRBV19; clone_size: -; cdr3_nt: TGTGCCAGTAGTGCACAGGGGGCCGACTATGGCTACACCTTC; cdr3_aa: CASSAQGADYGYTF
j_call: TRBJ2-7; d_call: TRBD2; v_call: TRBV15; clone_size: -; cdr3_nt: TGTGCCACCAGCGGCCGGGGGGAGGAGTCCTTTTCCTACGAGCAGTACTTC; cdr3_aa: CATSGRGEESFSYEQYF
j_call: TRBJ2-2; d_call: -; v_call: TRBV7-8; clone_size: -; cdr3_nt: TGTGCCAGCAGCTTAGTAGGAGGAGTTAACACCGGGGAGCTGTTTTTT; cdr3_aa: CASSLVGGVNTGELFF